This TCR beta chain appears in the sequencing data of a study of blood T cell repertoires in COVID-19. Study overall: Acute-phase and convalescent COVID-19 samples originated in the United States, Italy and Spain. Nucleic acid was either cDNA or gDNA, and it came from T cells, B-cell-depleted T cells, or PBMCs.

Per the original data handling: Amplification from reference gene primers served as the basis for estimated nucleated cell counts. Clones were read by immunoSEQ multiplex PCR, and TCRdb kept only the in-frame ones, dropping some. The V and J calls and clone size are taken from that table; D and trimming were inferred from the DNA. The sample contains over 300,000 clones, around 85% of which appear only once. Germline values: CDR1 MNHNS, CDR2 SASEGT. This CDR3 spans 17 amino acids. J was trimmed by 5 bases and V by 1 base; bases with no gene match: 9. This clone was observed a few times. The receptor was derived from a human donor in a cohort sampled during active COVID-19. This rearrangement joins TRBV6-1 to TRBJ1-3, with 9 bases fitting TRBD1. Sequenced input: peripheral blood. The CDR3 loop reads CASSEVFTGGVRNTIYF. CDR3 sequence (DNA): TGTGCCAGCAGTGAAGTTTTTACAGGGGGCGTCCGAAACACCATATATTTT.